Following are 27 T cell receptor beta chains from one sample sequenced in a study of T cell responses to AZD1222 COVID-19 vaccine. Libraries were prepared by immunoSEQ multiplex PCR; TCRdb keeps only in-frame clonotypes and omits some of them. The sample shows 88,000 or so clones, approximately 91% of them seen only once. Sample: peripheral blood, taken 28 days after the second AZD1222 dose. These receptors were collected from an adult who received the AZD1222 COVID-19 vaccine.

The chain carries TRBV27 and TRBJ1-5, with a weak D call TRBD1 (6 bases). The CDR3 extends over 16 amino acids. V shed 3 bases and J shed 2 bases, with 14 bases lying between them. CDR1 is MNHEY, CDR2 SMNVEV, per germline (reference sequence). This CDR3 is CASSLYRVGGNQPQHF. CDR3 DNA: TGTGCCAGCAGTTTGTACAGGGTCGGAGGCAATCAGCCCCAGCATTTT.

V is TRBV7-2 and J is TRBJ2-2; a weak D match, TRBD2 (6 bases). The V end was cut by 6 bases, the J end by 5 bases, with 22 bases between. Per the germline V gene, CDR1 is SGHTA and CDR2 is FQGNSA. The CDR3 runs to 17 residues. DNA of the CDR3: TGTGCCAGCAGTTACCCCCGCGGGACGTGGAGAACCGGGGAGCTGTTTTTT. This sequence encodes CASSYPRGTWRTGELFF.

The chain joins TRBV19 to TRBJ1-3; D not certain. Trimming removed 3 bases at V and 0 bases at J, with 15 bases between. This CDR3 has 17 amino acids. Germline V lookup: CDR1 LNHDA, CDR2 SQIVND (reference sequence). The DNA for the CDR3 is TGTGCCAGTAGTATTAGGATGGAGATTTCCTCTGGAAACACCATATATTTT. It specifies CASSIRMEISSGNTIYF.

This clone was seen just once. This chain uses TRBV9 with TRBJ1-1, with 7 bases identical to TRBD1. J lost 5 bases, V lost 3 bases, and 4 bases had no gene match. The CDR3 runs to 13 residues. Germline V CDR1 and CDR2: SGDLS, YYNGEE. The CDR3 is CASSETGYTEAFF. DNA for the CDR3: TGTGCCAGCAGCGAGACAGGGTATACTGAAGCTTTCTTT.

The J gene is TRBJ1-5, the V gene TRBV30; D not resolved. V shed 0 bases and J shed 3 bases, with 9 bases lying between them. The CDR3 extends over 14 amino acids. The germline gives CDR1 GTSNPN, CDR2 SVGIG (reference sequence). The CDR3 protein is CAWSVRTTNQPQHF. Written as DNA, the CDR3 is TGTGCCTGGAGTGTAAGGACGACCAATCAGCCCCAGCATTTT. The whole variable domain, filled in from reference TRBV30 and TRBJ1-5, reads SQTIHQWPATLVQPVGSPLSLECTVEGTSNPNLYWYRQAAGRGLQLLFYSVGIGQISSEVPQNLSASRPQDRQFILSSKKLLLSDSGFYLCAWSVRTTNQPQHFGDGTRLSIL.

The chain uses TRBV27 and TRBJ1-5; the D is unclear. The length of the CDR3 is 13 residues. Germline assignment: CDR1 MNHEY and CDR2 SMNVEV (reference sequence). V lost 6 bases to trimming and J lost 4 bases, with 10 bases between them. The chain's CDR3 is CASSVWGNQPQHF. DNA of the CDR3: TGTGCCAGCAGCGTGTGGGGAAATCAGCCCCAGCATTTT.

The chain recombines TRBV7-2 with TRBJ1-6; no clear D gene. The CDR3 has 16 amino acids. CDR1 and CDR2 (germline): SGHTA, FQGNSA. Trimming removed 5 bases at V and 6 bases at J, with 17 bases between. The CDR3 nucleotides read TGTGCCAGCAGCCCTCAGGACGGACTCCTTAATTCACCCCTCCACTTT. Protein: CASSPQDGLLNSPLHF.

V usage is TRBV11-2 and J usage is TRBJ2-5, with D perhaps TRBD2 (6 bases). This CDR3 is built from 15 residues. CDR1 is SGHAT, CDR2 FQNNGV, per germline. The V gene lost 1 base and the J gene lost 3 bases, with 12 bases spanning the gap. Written as DNA, the CDR3 is TGTGCCAGCAGCTTAGGTCCGGCGGGGAAAGAGACCCAGTACTTC. Protein: CASSLGPAGKETQYF.

This clone was seen a single time. The chain links TRBV19 to TRBJ1-4, with a weak D call TRBD1 (6 bases). The CDR3 extends over 17 amino acids. Between the trimmed V and J ends, which lost 6 bases and 7 bases, there was a span of 24 bases. Per germline, CDR1 LNHDA and CDR2 SQIVND (reference sequence). The CDR3 protein is CASRTPAVAGVTEKLFF. The CDR3 DNA is TGTGCCAGTAGGACACCGGCGGTCGCAGGGGTGACTGAAAAACTGTTTTTT.

This sequence joins TRBV2 and TRBJ1-2, with D possibly matching TRBD1 (5 bases). This CDR3 contains 11 residues. The V end was cut by 4 bases, the J end by 7 bases, with 7 bases between. The germline gives CDR1 SNHLY, CDR2 FYNNEI. The CDR3 here is CASSGGRGYTF. The CDR3 DNA is TGTGCCAGCAGTGGGGGACGTGGCTACACCTTC. The full variable domain, rest sourced from reference TRBV2 and TRBJ1-2, is EPEVTQTPSHQVTQMGQEVILRCVPISNHLYFYWYRQILGQKVEFLVSFYNNEISEKSEIFDDQFSVERPDGSNFTLKIRSTKLEDSAMYFCASSGGRGYTFGSGTRLTVV.

For the CDR3, the DNA is TGCGCCAGCAGCTTGGTTCCAGACCAAGAGACCCAGTACTTC. Its protein is CASSLVPDQETQYF. The rearrangement joins TRBV5-1 to TRBJ2-5; D uncertain. The V end was cut by 0 bases, the J end by 0 bases, with 6 bases between. The CDR3 sequence is 14 residues long. Germline loops: CDR1 SGHRS, CDR2 YFSETQ.

This chain's CDR3 is CASSPPNYNEQFF. CDR3 in DNA: TGTGCCAGCAGTCCGCCCAACTACAATGAGCAGTTCTTC. This chain connects TRBV14 to TRBJ2-1, with unresolved D. The V gene's germline CDR1 is SGHDN and CDR2 FVKESK. Trimming took off 6 bases at V and 3 bases at J, with 9 bases between the two ends. CDR3 size: 13 residues.

The chain carries TRBV10-3 and TRBJ1-2, with D possibly TRBD1 on 6 matching bases. Germline V gene sequence: CDR1 ENHRY, CDR2 SYGVKD. The CDR3 spans 14 residues. V lost 0 bases to trimming and J lost 7 bases, with 12 bases between them. The CDR3 loop is CAISESVGGSGYTF. In DNA, the CDR3 is TGTGCCATCAGTGAGTCTGTTGGGGGCTCTGGCTACACCTTC.

The chain uses TRBV3-1 (or the pseudogene TRBV3-2) and TRBJ2-3; 14 bases match TRBD2. CDR3 length equals 14 residues. Per the germline V gene, CDR1 is LGHDT and CDR2 is YNNKEL (reference sequence). The V and J ends lost 7 bases and 5 bases, in that order; junction bases with no gene match: 2. CDR3 nucleotides: TGTGCCAGCACCGGGACTAGCGGGGGAGATACGCAGTATTTT. Amino acids: CASTGTSGGDTQYF.

V gene TRBV27 combines with J gene TRBJ1-1; D unclear. The V gene lost 3 bases and the J gene lost 4 bases, with 15 bases spanning the gap. Germline V gene lookup returns CDR1 MNHEY and CDR2 SMNVEV (reference sequence). This CDR3 spans 15 amino acids. The CDR3 DNA sequence: TGTGCCAGCAGTTTCTCATCGGCCTTGGGCACTGAAGCTTTCTTT. Its translation: CASSFSSALGTEAFF.

V usage is TRBV10-3 and J usage is TRBJ1-1; maybe TRBD1 (6 bases). V was trimmed by 6 bases and J by 3 bases, leaving 14 bases between them. Germline V gene sequence: CDR1 ENHRY, CDR2 SYGVKD. This CDR3 contains 14 residues. CDR3 protein: CAISPPGQYTEAFF. CDR3 nucleotide sequence: TGTGCCATCAGCCCACCCGGACAGTACACTGAAGCTTTCTTT.

The chain combines TRBV11-2 with TRBJ2-7; D unresolved. V gave up 0 bases and J gave up 3 bases, with 3 bases separating them. The CDR3 spans 12 residues. Germline loops: CDR1 SGHAT, CDR2 FQNNGV. The CDR3 DNA is TGTGCCAGCAGCTTAGATTACTACGAGCAGTACTTC. It is translated as CASSLDYYEQYF.

V and J are TRBV9 and TRBJ1-5, with 7 bases lining up with TRBD1. J gave up 2 bases and V 4 bases, and 6 bases lay outside the gene matches. Germline V lookup: CDR1 SGDLS, CDR2 YYNGEE. The CDR3 runs 15 residues. The CDR3 spells CASSLNGQGNQPQHF. The CDR3 DNA reads as TGTGCCAGCAGCCTAAACGGACAGGGCAATCAGCCCCAGCATTTT.

The chain links TRBV9 to TRBJ1-2; TRBD1 aligns across 10 bases. CDR3 length: 16 residues. The trim removed 0 bases at V and 8 bases at J, leaving 10 bases unmatched. Per the germline V gene, CDR1 is SGDLS and CDR2 is YYNGEE. The CDR3 loop is CASSVASTGGFGGYTF. The CDR3 DNA sequence: TGTGCCAGCAGCGTAGCCTCGACAGGGGGCTTCGGCGGCTACACCTTC.

This sequence joins TRBV5-1 and TRBJ2-5; D not certain. Looked up from germline, CDR1 is SGHRS and CDR2 is YFSETQ. The CDR3 is 12 residues long. The germline V and J ends were trimmed by 4 bases and 5 bases, with 9 bases remaining between them. Written as DNA, the CDR3 is TGCGCCAGCAGCCTGGACGCGGAGACCCAGTACTTC. Its protein is CASSLDAETQYF.

The V and J genes are TRBV7-9 and TRBJ1-4; no clear D. The CDR3 is 14 amino acids. CDR1 is SEHNR and CDR2 is FQNEAQ in the germline V gene (reference sequence). Trimming removed 5 bases from V and 1 base from J, with 8 bases in between. The CDR3 reads CASSMRETNEKLFF. The CDR3 bases are TGTGCCAGCAGCATGAGGGAAACTAATGAAAAACTGTTTTTT.

In this sample, this clone turned up a few times. J is TRBJ1-2 and V is TRBV6-5; possibly TRBD1 for D (5 bases). V gave up 10 bases and J gave up 4 bases, with 13 bases separating them. This CDR3 region has 12 residues. Germline loops: CDR1 MNHEY, CDR2 SVGAGI. The DNA of the CDR3 is TGTGCCACCGACATCGGGGGCTATGGCTACACCTTC. Translation gives CATDIGGYGYTF.

CDR3 in amino acids: CATSEYRAYEQYF. In DNA, the CDR3 is TGTGCCACCAGTGAATACCGGGCCTACGAGCAGTACTTC. V is TRBV24-1 and J is TRBJ2-7; D is unresolved. Germline V gene lookup returns CDR1 KGHDR and CDR2 SFDVKD. This CDR3 is built from 13 residues. V was cut by 4 bases and J by 2 bases, with 8 bases left in between.

This chain connects TRBV10-1 to TRBJ1-6, with D perhaps TRBD1 (5 bases). The CDR3 extends over 14 amino acids. V was clipped by 2 bases and J by 10 bases, with 12 bases between them. CDR1 and CDR2 from the germline V gene are WNHNN and SYGVQD (reference sequence). Here the CDR3 DNA reads TGCGCCAGCAGTGAGGGGGGATTCGGGTCACCCCTCCACTTT. It yields the protein CASSEGGFGSPLHF.

The chain recombines TRBV6-5 with TRBJ1-6; the match to TRBD1 covers 10 bases. The germline V gene encodes CDR1 MNHEY and CDR2 SVGAGI. This CDR3 is 14 amino acids long. With 7 bases clipped from V and 9 bases from J, the junction kept 6 bases outside the gene matches. The CDR3 sequence: CASIGDRGVSPLHF. The CDR3 DNA sequence: TGTGCCAGCATTGGGGACAGGGGAGTTTCACCCCTCCACTTT.

The rearrangement joins TRBV5-1 to TRBJ1-1; TRBD1 aligns across 8 bases. CDR1 is SGHRS, CDR2 YFSETQ, per germline. With 4 bases clipped from V and 11 bases from J, the junction kept 10 bases outside the gene matches. This CDR3 region has 13 residues. The CDR3 DNA reads TGCGCCAGCAGCACACCCGGGACAGGCGGGGCTTTCTTT. Its protein is CASSTPGTGGAFF.

This clone was recorded once. V is TRBV9 and J is TRBJ2-1; 7 bases are a match to TRBD1. Germline CDR1 is SGDLS and CDR2 is YYNGEE. V lost 4 bases and J lost 4; bases outside the gene matches: 14. The CDR3 sequence is 17 residues long. This CDR3 reads CASSPPRNRGQYNEQFF. CDR3 DNA: TGTGCCAGCAGCCCTCCAAGGAACAGGGGACAGTACAATGAGCAGTTCTTC. The complete variable domain, with remaining parts taken from reference TRBV9 and TRBJ2-1, reads DSGVTQTPKHLITATGQRVTLRCSPRSGDLSVYWYQQSLDQGLQFLIQYYNGEERAKGNILERFSAQQFPDLHSELNLSSLELGDSALYFCASSPPRNRGQYNEQFFGPGTRLTVL.